The 13 T cell receptor beta chains listed next were all sequenced from one sample in a study of blood T cell repertoires in COVID-19 (dated by TCRdb to about 2020). Preparation of the library involved the immunoSEQ multiplex PCR assay. TCRdb took over this immuneACCESS table, retaining in-frame rearrangements with V and J assigned. Such tables are incomplete; in checked studies, under half of the missing clones stem from an unresolved V gene, and the remainder is unexplained. In this sample the table shows roughly 180,000 clones, 81% of which occur a single time. Jointly, the top ten make up approximately 11% of the sample. Material: peripheral blood. Source of these receptors: a woman aged 40 to 50 with COVID-19, enrolled during active disease.

V gene TRBV28 combines with J gene TRBJ2-3, with D possibly TRBD2 on 5 matching bases. The V gene lost 4 bases and the J gene lost 0 bases, with 8 bases spanning the gap. CDR1 and CDR2 from the germline V gene are MDHEN and SYDVKM. CDR3 length equals 14 residues. The CDR3: CASSSAASTDTQYF. The CDR3 DNA follows: TGTGCCAGCAGTTCAGCGGCTAGCACAGATACGCAGTATTTT.

This clone was seen just once. V and J are TRBV13 and TRBJ2-1, with a tentative D call TRBD1 (5 bases). V was clipped by 3 bases and J by 6 bases, with 9 bases between them. This CDR3 has 13 amino acids. The V gene's germline CDR1 is PRHDT and CDR2 FYEKMQ (reference sequence). The CDR3 DNA follows: TGTGCCAGCAGCTTGGGCAGGGCCAATGAGCAGTTCTTC. This encodes CASSLGRANEQFF.

V is TRBV7-6 and J is TRBJ2-1; TRBD2 aligns across 12 bases. CDR3 size: 17 residues. Germline assignment: CDR1 SGHVS and CDR2 FNYEAQ. V dropped 2 bases and J dropped 9; count of bases not matched to a gene: 11. CDR3 region: CASSLLAGGPLSSEQFF. The CDR3 bases are TGTGCCAGCAGCTTACTAGCGGGAGGGCCACTCTCCAGTGAGCAGTTCTTC.

V and J are TRBV3-1 (or the pseudogene TRBV3-2) and TRBJ2-5, with D possibly being TRBD2 (5 bases). CDR3 length: 16 residues. Trimming removed 6 bases from V and 4 bases from J, with 21 bases in between. The germline V gene has CDR1 LGHDT and CDR2 YNNKEL (reference sequence). The CDR3 sequence: CASRAPIPHGGETQYF. CDR3 coding DNA: TGTGCCAGCAGAGCTCCCATCCCGCATGGAGGAGAGACCCAGTACTTC.

The V gene is TRBV7-2, the J gene TRBJ1-1, with TRBD1 matching 7 bases. The trim removed 5 bases at V and 4 bases at J, leaving 7 bases unmatched. CDR1 and CDR2 (germline): SGHTA, FQGNSA. The CDR3 totals 14 residues. CDR3 residues: CASSETGIRTEAFF. CDR3 sequence (DNA): TGTGCCAGCAGCGAGACAGGGATCCGCACTGAAGCTTTCTTT.

V is TRBV27 and J is TRBJ2-7, with D possibly being TRBD2 (5 bases). CDR1 and CDR2 from the germline V gene are MNHEY and SMNVEV (reference sequence). The length of the CDR3 is 14 residues. The ends were cut back, 6 bases at V and 0 bases at J, with 12 bases in the middle. In DNA form, the CDR3 reads TGTGCCAGCAGATGGCGGGCCCACTCCTACGAGCAGTACTTC. It translates to CASRWRAHSYEQYF.

The chain links TRBV5-5 to TRBJ2-7; D perhaps matches TRBD1 (5 bases). V lost 0 bases and J lost 0, with 7 bases in between. The germline V gene has CDR1 SGHKS and CDR2 YYEKEE (reference sequence). The CDR3 totals 14 residues. The CDR3 DNA follows: TGTGCCAGCAGCTTGGTAGACAGCTCCTACGAGCAGTACTTC. Translation: CASSLVDSSYEQYF.

The chain couples TRBV11-2 to TRBJ2-2, with D tentatively TRBD2 (6 bases). With 5 bases removed from V and 3 bases from J, the gap between germline ends came to 13 bases. Germline lookup yields CDR1 SGHAT and CDR2 FQNNGV. The CDR3 is 15 residues long. CDR3 residues: CASSPGLLYTGELFF. The CDR3 coding sequence is TGTGCCAGCAGCCCTGGACTATTATACACCGGGGAGCTGTTTTTT.

V is TRBV5-5 and J is TRBJ2-2, with a tentative D call TRBD1 (6 bases). CDR1 and CDR2 from the germline V gene are SGHKS and YYEKEE (reference sequence). Trimming removed 4 bases from V and 7 bases from J, with 20 bases in between. This CDR3 contains 16 residues. In nucleotides, the CDR3 is TGTGCCAGCAGCCCGGGGACACCCCAGAGGGGCGGGGAGCTGTTTTTT. Its protein is CASSPGTPQRGGELFF.

The chain recombines TRBV5-1 with TRBJ1-2; TRBD1 matches 8 bases. V was pared by 4 bases and J by 5 bases, with 10 bases of the junction left unmatched. The CDR3 runs to 15 residues. Germline V gene sequence: CDR1 SGHRS, CDR2 YFSETQ. The CDR3 here is CASSIESGGSYGYTF. CDR3 coding DNA: TGCGCCAGCAGCATCGAATCAGGGGGCTCATATGGCTACACCTTC.

V and J are TRBV7-8 and TRBJ2-7, with 8 bases identical to TRBD1. Trimming cost V 2 bases and J 6 bases; bases outside gene matches: 12. The CDR3 is 16 residues long. Germline V gene sequence: CDR1 SGHVS, CDR2 FQNEAQ. The CDR3 loop reads CASSLRSGTGSLEQYV. The CDR3 DNA reads as TGTGCCAGCAGCTTACGATCCGGGACAGGTTCTCTCGAGCAGTACGTC.

This clone appeared once. J is TRBJ1-1 and V is TRBV6-5; 7 bases fit TRBD1. The CDR3 runs 15 residues. Germline CDR1 MNHEY, CDR2 SVGAGI. With 7 bases clipped from V and 4 bases from J, the junction kept 12 bases outside the gene matches. In nucleotides, the CDR3 is TGTGCCAGCACCCCTCCGACAGGGCTTGGCACTGAAGCTTTCTTT. This encodes CASTPPTGLGTEAFF.

This clone was recorded once. The V gene is TRBV5-4, the J gene TRBJ1-4; 10 positions agree with TRBD1. V lost 4 bases to trimming and J lost 7 bases; unmatched junction nucleotides: 7. The CDR3 contains 15 residues. Germline CDR1 reads SGHNT; CDR2 reads YYREEE (reference sequence). The CDR3 DNA follows: TGTGCCAGCAGCCGGACGGGACAGGGGTCTGAAAAACTGTTTTTT. Protein: CASSRTGQGSEKLFF.